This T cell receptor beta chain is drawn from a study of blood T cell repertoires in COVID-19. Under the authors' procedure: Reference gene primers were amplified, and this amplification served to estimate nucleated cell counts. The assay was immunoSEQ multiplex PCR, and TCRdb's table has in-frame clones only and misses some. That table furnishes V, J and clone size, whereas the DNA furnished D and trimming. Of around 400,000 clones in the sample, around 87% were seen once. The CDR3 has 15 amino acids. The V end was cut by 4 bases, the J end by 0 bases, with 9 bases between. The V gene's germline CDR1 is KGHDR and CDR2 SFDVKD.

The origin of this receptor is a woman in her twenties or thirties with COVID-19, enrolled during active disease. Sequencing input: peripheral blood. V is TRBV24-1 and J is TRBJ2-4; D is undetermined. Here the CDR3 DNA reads TGTGCCACCAGTGACCGTCTCCGAGCCAAAAACATTCAGTACTTC. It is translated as CATSDRLRAKNIQYF.